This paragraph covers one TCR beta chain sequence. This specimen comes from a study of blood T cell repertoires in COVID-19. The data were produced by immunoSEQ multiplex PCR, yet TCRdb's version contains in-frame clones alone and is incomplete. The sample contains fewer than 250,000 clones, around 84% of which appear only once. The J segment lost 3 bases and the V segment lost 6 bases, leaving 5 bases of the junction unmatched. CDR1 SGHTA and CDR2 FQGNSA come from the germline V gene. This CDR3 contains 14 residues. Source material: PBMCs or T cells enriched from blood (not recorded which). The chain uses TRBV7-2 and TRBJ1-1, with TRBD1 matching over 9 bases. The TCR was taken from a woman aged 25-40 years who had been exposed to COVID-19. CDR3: CASRYTGGYTEAFF. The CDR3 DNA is TGTGCCAGCAGATACACAGGGGGCTACACTGAAGCTTTCTTT.